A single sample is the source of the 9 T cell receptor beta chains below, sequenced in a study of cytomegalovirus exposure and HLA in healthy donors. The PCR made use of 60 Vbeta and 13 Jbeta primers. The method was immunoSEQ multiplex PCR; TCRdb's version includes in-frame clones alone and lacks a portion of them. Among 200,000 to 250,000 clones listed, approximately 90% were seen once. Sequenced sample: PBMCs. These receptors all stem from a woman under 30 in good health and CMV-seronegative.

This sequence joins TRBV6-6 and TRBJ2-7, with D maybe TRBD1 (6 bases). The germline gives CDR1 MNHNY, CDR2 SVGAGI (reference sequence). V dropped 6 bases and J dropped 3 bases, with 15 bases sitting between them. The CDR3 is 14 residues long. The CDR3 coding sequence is TGTGCCAGCAGGACATACAGGGTCCTCTACGAGCAGTACTTC. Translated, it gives CASRTYRVLYEQYF.

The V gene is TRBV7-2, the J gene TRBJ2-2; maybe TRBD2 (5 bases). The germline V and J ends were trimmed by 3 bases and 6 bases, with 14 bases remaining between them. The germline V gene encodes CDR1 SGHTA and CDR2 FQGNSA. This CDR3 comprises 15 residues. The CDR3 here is CASSFRGGSSGELFF. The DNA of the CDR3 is TGTGCCAGCAGCTTTAGAGGAGGAAGTTCCGGGGAGCTGTTTTTT.

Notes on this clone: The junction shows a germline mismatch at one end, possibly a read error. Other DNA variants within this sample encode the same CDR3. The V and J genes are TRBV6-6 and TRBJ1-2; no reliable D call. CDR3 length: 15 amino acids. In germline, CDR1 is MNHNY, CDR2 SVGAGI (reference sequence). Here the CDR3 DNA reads TGTGCCAGCAGTTCTACGCTGGAGGGATACTACGGCTACACCTTC. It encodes CASSSTLEGYYGYTF.

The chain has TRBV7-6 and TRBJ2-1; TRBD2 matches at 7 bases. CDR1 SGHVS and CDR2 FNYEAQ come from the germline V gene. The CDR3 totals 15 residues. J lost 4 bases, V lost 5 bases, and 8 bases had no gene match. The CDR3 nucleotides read TGTGCCAGCAGCATCGCGGGAGTCTCGTACAATGAGCAGTTCTTC. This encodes CASSIAGVSYNEQFF.

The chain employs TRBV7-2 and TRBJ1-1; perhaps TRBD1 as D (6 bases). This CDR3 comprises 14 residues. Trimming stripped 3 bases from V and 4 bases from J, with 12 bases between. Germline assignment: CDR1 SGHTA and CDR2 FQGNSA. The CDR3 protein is CASSFYRAPTEAFF. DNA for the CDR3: TGTGCCAGCAGCTTTTACAGGGCCCCCACTGAAGCTTTCTTT. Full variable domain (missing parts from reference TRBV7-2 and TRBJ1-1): GAGVSQSPSNKVTEKGKDVELRCDPISGHTALYWYRQSLGQGLEFLIYFQGNSAPDKSGLPSDRFSAERTGGSVSTLTIQRTQQEDSAVYLCASSFYRAPTEAFFGQGTRLTVV.

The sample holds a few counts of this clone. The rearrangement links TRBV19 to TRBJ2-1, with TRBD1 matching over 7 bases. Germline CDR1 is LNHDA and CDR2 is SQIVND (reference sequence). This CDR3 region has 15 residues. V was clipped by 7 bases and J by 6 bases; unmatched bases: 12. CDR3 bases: TGTGCCAGTATGCCCCGACAGGGAAGGGCCAATGAGCAGTTCTTC. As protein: CASMPRQGRANEQFF.

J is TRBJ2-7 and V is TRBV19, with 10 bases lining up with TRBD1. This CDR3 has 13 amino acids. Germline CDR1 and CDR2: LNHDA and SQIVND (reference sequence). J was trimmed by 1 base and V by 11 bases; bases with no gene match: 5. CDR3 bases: TGTGCCTCGGGACAGGGGATATCCTACGAGCAGTACTTC. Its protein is CASGQGISYEQYF. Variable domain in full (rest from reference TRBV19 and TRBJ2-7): DGGITQSPKYLFRKEGQNVTLSCEQNLNHDAMYWYRQDPGQGLRLIYYSQIVNDFQKGDIAEGYSVSREKKESFPLTVTSAQKNPTAFYLCASGQGISYEQYFGPGTRLTVT.

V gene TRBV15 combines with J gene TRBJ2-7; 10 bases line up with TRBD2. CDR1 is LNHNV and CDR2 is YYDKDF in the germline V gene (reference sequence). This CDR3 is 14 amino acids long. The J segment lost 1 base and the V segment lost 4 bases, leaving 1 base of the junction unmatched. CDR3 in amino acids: CATSISGGSYEQYF. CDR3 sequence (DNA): TGTGCCACCAGCATTAGCGGGGGGTCCTACGAGCAGTACTTC.

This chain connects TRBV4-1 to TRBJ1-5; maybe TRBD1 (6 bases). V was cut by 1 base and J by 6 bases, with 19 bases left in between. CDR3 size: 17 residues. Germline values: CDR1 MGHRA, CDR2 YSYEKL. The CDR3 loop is CASSQGLSGGAGQPQHF. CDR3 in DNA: TGCGCCAGCAGCCAAGGTCTGAGTGGGGGCGCAGGTCAGCCCCAGCATTTT.